One and the same sample provided the 29 T cell receptor beta chains below, sequenced in a study of tumor-infiltrating lymphocytes in primary liver carcinoma. Using a constant-region primer together with ProtoScript II reverse transcriptase, TCR beta cDNA was made from approximately 500 ng of total RNA. Amplification in three nested multiplex PCR rounds with slightly modified ARM-PCR gave rise to TCR beta libraries. The study ran its first two PCR rounds for around 10 cycles each, using TRBV1-TRBV30 forward primers and a C-beta reverse primer. TCRdb itself ran the multiplex PCR reads through MiXCR, one entry per CDR3 protein. The sample includes tens of thousands of distinct CDR3 sequences, 55% to 85% of them seen just once. For each extraction, RNA and DNA were obtained together from about 20-30 mg of unsorted bulk tissue. The material sequenced was liver tumor tissue from sampling region 1. Subset in this sample: tumor region T1, superior pole. These receptors originate from a man aged 35-49 years with primary liver carcinoma and hepatitis B virus infection.

A remark on this clonotype: A much larger clone sits a single nucleotide away, making a read error possible. The CDR3 bases are TGCAGTGCTAGATACGGGAACACTGAAGCTTTCTTT. Amino acids: CSARYGNTEAFF. The V gene is TRBV20-1, the J gene TRBJ1-1; no reliable D call. CDR3 length: 12 amino acids. The V gene lost 2 bases and the J gene lost 1 base, with 5 bases spanning the gap. Per germline, CDR1 DFQATT and CDR2 SNEGSKA (reference sequence).

As for this clonotype: Its ends do not fully match the called genes, so a read error is possible. V is TRBV9 and J is TRBJ2-1; TRBD2 matches at 9 bases. Germline CDR1 reads SGDLS; CDR2 reads YYNGEE. The CDR3 spans 16 residues. The CDR3 nucleotides read TGTGTCAGCAGCGCAAGGGGGGGGACTAGCAAGAATGAGCAGTTCTTC. It translates to CVSSARGGTSKNEQFF.

About this clonotype itself: Likely a read error: the CDR3 ends without its conserved phenylalanine or tryptophan. The chain joins TRBV6-1 to TRBJ2-5; the D gene is possibly TRBD2 (6 bases). Looked up from germline, CDR1 is MNHNS and CDR2 is SASEGT. This CDR3 is built from 17 residues. V dropped 6 bases and J dropped 2 bases, with 22 bases sitting between them. CDR3 bases: TGTGCCAGCAGCGCTAGCACGGGGGTAAACCGTCAAGAGACCCAGTACTCC. Protein product: CASSASTGVNRQETQYS.

About this clonotype itself: A much larger clone lies one base from this, so it may be a read error. This sequence joins TRBV12-3 or TRBV12-4 and TRBJ2-1, with 7 bases identical to TRBD1. CDR3 length equals 15 residues. CDR3 region: CVSSPTGTDDNEQFF. The CDR3 nucleotides read TGTGTCAGCAGCCCCACCGGGACAGATGACAATGAGCAGTTCTTC.

As regards this clonotype: With a much larger clone just one base away, this may be a read error. This rearrangement joins TRBV24-1 to TRBJ2-7; D is uncertain. This CDR3 has 13 residues. Trimming shortened V by 4 bases and J by 6 bases, and 12 bases separated the two germline ends. Germline V gene sequence: CDR1 KGHDR, CDR2 SFDVKD. CDR3 sequence (DNA): TGTGCCACCAGTGACAGTGGAAAGTTCGAGCAGTACTTC. Translated, it gives CATSDSGKFEQYF.

A note on this clonotype: A much larger clone sits a single nucleotide away, making a read error possible. J is TRBJ2-5 and V is TRBV5-1; D is ambiguous. Germline V lookup: CDR1 SGHRS, CDR2 YFSETQ. The CDR3 extends over 11 amino acids. V lost 3 bases and J 7 bases, leaving 7 bases between the germline ends. In DNA, the CDR3 is TGCGCCAGCAGCTCCGAAGGGACCCAGTACTTC. It translates to CASSSEGTQYF. Variable domain in full (rest from reference TRBV5-1 and TRBJ2-5): KAGVTQTPRYLIKTRGQQVTLSCSPISGHRSVSWYQQTPGQGLQFLFEYFSETQRNKGNFPGRFSGRQFSNSRSEMNVSTLELGDSALYLCASSSEGTQYFGPGTRLLVL.

This clonotype was seen many times. A junction boundary mismatches the germline segment, possibly from a read error. V and J are TRBV4-1 and TRBJ2-7; D may match TRBD1 or TRBD2 (5 bases each). Germline-derived CDR1 and CDR2 are MGHRA and YSYEKL. The CDR3 is 15 amino acids. The CDR3: CASSHRWDLGYGQYF. The CDR3 DNA follows: TGCGCCAGCAGCCATAGGTGGGACCTTGGCTACGGGCAGTACTTC.

J is TRBJ1-1 and V is TRBV6-1; 9 bases agree with TRBD1. CDR3 length equals 14 residues. From germline, CDR1 is MNHNS and CDR2 SASEGT. The CDR3 region has the DNA TGTATCAGCAGTGCACTCCCGGGACAGGGATGGGCTTTCTTT. Encoded protein: CISSALPGQGWAFF.

The chain is built from TRBV10-2 and TRBJ2-1; no firm D call. The CDR3 totals 15 residues. V was trimmed by 11 bases and J by 5 bases, leaving 22 bases between them. Germline values: CDR1 WSHSY, CDR2 SAAADI. The CDR3 sequence is CASLDGLSSHNEQFF. For the CDR3, the DNA is TGCGCCTCCCTCGACGGGCTTTCCTCACACAATGAGCAGTTCTTC.

The sample holds many counts of this clonotype. The CDR3: CASSLITPNTGELFF. Written as DNA, the CDR3 is TGTGCCAGCAGTTTAATAACCCCAAACACCGGGGAGCTGTTTTTT. This sequence joins TRBV6-2 or TRBV6-3 and TRBJ2-2; D is undetermined. The CDR3 has 15 residues. Germline CDR1 reads MNHEY; CDR2 reads SVGEGT. The V end was cut by 4 bases, the J end by 2 bases, with 11 bases between.

A note on this clonotype: Germline and junction disagree at one end, which may indicate a read error. The CDR3 reads CAISDTGTGGKYEEYF. In nucleotides, the CDR3 is TGTGCCATCAGTGATACCGGGACAGGTGGCAAATACGAGGAGTACTTC. The chain joins TRBV10-3 to TRBJ2-7, with TRBD1 matching over 8 bases. Germline V gene data show CDR1 as ENHRY and CDR2 as SYGVKD. This CDR3 has 16 amino acids.

This clonotype has at least ten counts. The rearrangement joins TRBV7-8 to TRBJ1-5, with unresolved D. The CDR3 length is 13 residues. V was pared by 3 bases and J by 6 bases, with 9 bases between. The germline V gene encodes CDR1 SGHVS and CDR2 FQNEAQ. The CDR3 bases are TGTGCCAGCAGCTTGTTCCCGAGTCAGCCCCAGCATTTT. It codes for CASSLFPSQPQHF.

On this clonotype: The CDR3 end shows no conserved phenylalanine or tryptophan, and so a read error is likely. V and J are TRBV29-1 and TRBJ1-5, with D perhaps matching TRBD1 (6 bases). The J call may not be correct, given that the DNA end is closer to TRBJ2-3. Germline V lookup: CDR1 SQVTM, CDR2 ANQGSEA. This CDR3 contains 13 residues. This CDR3 is CSVRDNYIQPQYS. Here the CDR3 DNA reads TGCAGCGTTCGGGACAATTACATTCAGCCCCAGTATTCT.

Worth noting for this clonotype: A much more abundant neighbour one base away suggests this may be a read error. The CDR3 DNA follows: TGTGCCTTTAAGCGGGATTCCTACGAGAAGTACTTC. It specifies CAFKRDSYEKYF. The V call is TRBV30, the J call TRBJ2-7; 7 bases map to TRBD2. Per the germline V gene, CDR1 is GTSNPN and CDR2 is SVGIG (reference sequence). This CDR3 spans 12 amino acids.

This clonotype was recorded once. The chain has TRBV4-2 and TRBJ1-4; possibly TRBD1 for D (6 bases). The V gene's germline CDR1 is LGHNA and CDR2 YNFKEQ. V gave up 3 bases and J gave up 7 bases, with 15 bases separating them. The CDR3 extends over 15 amino acids. CDR3 in DNA: TGTGCCAGCAGCCAGGGCCAGGGGTTCGGTGAAAAACTGTTTTTT. Its protein is CASSQGQGFGEKLFF.

The rearrangement joins TRBV29-1 to TRBJ2-7; D gene unclear. The germline V and J ends were trimmed by 7 bases and 4 bases, with 14 bases remaining between them. Germline loops: CDR1 SQVTM, CDR2 ANQGSEA. CDR3 size: 12 residues. The CDR3 bases are TGCAGCGCCGTCAATAATGGATACGAGCAGTACTTC. This sequence encodes CSAVNNGYEQYF.

Only one count was recorded for this clonotype. The junction departs from the called germline gene at one end, perhaps through a read error. The rearrangement uses TRBV11-3 and TRBJ1-1; tentative D call: TRBD1 (6 bases). Per germline, CDR1 SGHNT and CDR2 YENEEA. CDR3 size: 14 residues. Written as DNA, the CDR3 is TGTACCAGCAGCTTAGGGGGAAGCAACACTAAAGCTTTCTTT. Translated, it gives CTSSLGGSNTKAFF.

Ten or more counts support this clonotype. The genes are TRBV4-1 and TRBJ2-1; D unclear. CDR3 size: 15 residues. Germline assignment: CDR1 MGHRA and CDR2 YSYEKL. The V gene lost 2 bases and the J gene lost 4 bases, with 12 bases spanning the gap. The CDR3 region has the DNA TGCGCCAGCAGCCAACTCTTGGCGGAATACAATGAGCAGTTCTTC. This sequence encodes CASSQLLAEYNEQFF.

Notes on this clonotype: A read error may account for a junction end that differs from germline. The chain uses TRBV2 and TRBJ1-5, with a weak D call TRBD1 (6 bases). The CDR3 length is 17 residues. Per germline, CDR1 SNHLY and CDR2 FYNNEI. The CDR3 nucleotides read TGTGCCAGCAGTGGGCACTGGGGGACAAGCCCCTATCAGCCCCAACATTTT. Encoded protein: CASSGHWGTSPYQPQHF.

Notes on this clonotype: The CDR3 carries no conserved terminal phenylalanine or tryptophan, so it likely arises from a read error. The CDR3: CASGGDASNQPQHS. The CDR3 bases are TGTGCCAGCGGTGGGGACGCTAGCAATCAGCCCCAGCATTCT. V and J are TRBV6-6 and TRBJ1-5, with D possibly TRBD1 on 5 matching bases. The germline CDR1 and CDR2 sequences are MNHNY and SVGAGI (reference sequence). The CDR3 sequence is 14 residues long. V lost 8 bases, J lost 0 bases, and 11 bases lay in between.

Turning to this clonotype: One end of the junction does not line up with germline, which may come from a read error. The chain is built from TRBV10-1 and TRBJ2-3; 7 bases agree with TRBD2. This CDR3 comprises 15 residues. The germline CDR1 and CDR2 sequences are WNHNN and SYGVQD (reference sequence). CDR3 coding DNA: TGTGTCAGCAGTGAGTCCGCCGCGGGAGATGAGACGCAGTATTTT. This gives the protein CVSSESAAGDETQYF.

V and J are TRBV29-1 and TRBJ2-1; 10 nucleotides match TRBD1. CDR1 SQVTM and CDR2 ANQGSEA come from the germline V gene. The junction had 9 bases not matched to a gene; V was cut back by 6 bases and J by 10 bases. This CDR3 comprises 13 residues. For the CDR3, the DNA is TGCAGCGTCGCCTGGACAGGGGGTCTAGAGCAGTTCTTC. Translation gives CSVAWTGGLEQFF.

In regard to this clonotype: A read error may produce the germline difference seen at one junction end. The chain is built from TRBV11-1 and TRBJ2-4, with 11 bases fitting TRBD2. Germline-derived CDR1 and CDR2 are SGHAT and FQDESV (reference sequence). CDR3 size: 17 residues. CDR3 region: CASSFPETSGTKNIQYF. As DNA, the CDR3 is TGTGCAAGCAGCTTTCCCGAGACTAGCGGGACCAAAAACATTCAGTACTTC. Based on the CDR3 plus reference TRBV11-1 and TRBJ2-4, the full variable domain is EAEVAQSPRYKITEKSQAVAFWCDPISGHATLYWYRQILGQGPELLVQFQDESVVDDSQLPKDRFSAERLKGVDSTLKIQPAELGDSAMYLCASSFPETSGTKNIQYFGAGTRLSVL.

The sample holds one count of this clonotype. Its ends do not fully match the called genes, so a read error is possible. This chain links TRBV6-5 with TRBJ2-7, with D unresolved. This CDR3 is 13 amino acids long. CDR1 MNHEY and CDR2 SVGAGI come from the germline V gene. The CDR3 bases are TGTGCCGGCAGTTACTCCAGCTCCTACGAGCATTACTTC. Amino acids: CAGSYSSSYEHYF.

Regarding this clonotype: A read error is likely, as this CDR3 ends without the conserved phenylalanine or tryptophan. The chain couples TRBV6-5 to TRBJ2-7; tentatively, D is TRBD2 (7 bases). Looked up from germline, CDR1 is MNHEY and CDR2 is SVGAGI. This CDR3 is 16 amino acids long. DNA of the CDR3: TGTACCAGCAGTTACACCCGTGGGAAAGGGAGGGACAAGCAGTACTTG. Translating gives CTSSYTRGKGRDKQYL.

This clonotype is a singleton in its sample. Given the absence of the conserved phenylalanine or tryptophan at the CDR3 end, a read error is likely. The chain joins TRBV29-1 to TRBJ2-1; D may be TRBD2 (6 bases). Germline V gene data show CDR1 as SQVTM and CDR2 as ANQGSEA. This CDR3 is built from 12 residues. Written as DNA, the CDR3 is TGCTGCGTTGGAACTAGCAAGGGTGAGCAGTTCTTA. Translation gives CCVGTSKGEQFL.

Comment on this clonotype: The conserved phenylalanine or tryptophan is not found at the CDR3 terminus, so this likely reflects a read error. The rearrangement links TRBV11-2 to TRBJ2-5; 8 bases align to TRBD1. This CDR3 comprises 15 residues. CDR1 and CDR2 from the germline V gene are SGHAT and FQNNGV. The CDR3 DNA reads TGTGCCAGCAGCCCCCGGGACAGGAGTCAAGAGACGCAGTACTCC. Protein sequence: CASSPRDRSQETQYS.

Concerning this clonotype: Because it lacks the conserved phenylalanine or tryptophan at the end, this CDR3 is likely a read error. The CDR3 sequence is CASRPGTSSYEQYY. DNA for the CDR3: TGCGCCAGTAGACCGGGGACGAGCTCCTACGAGCAGTACTAC. This rearrangement joins TRBV4-1 to TRBJ2-7, with D possibly called TRBD1 or TRBD2 (5 bases each). Trimming left V 9 bases short and J 0 bases short, with 15 bases between. The CDR3 loop spans 14 amino acids. Germline CDR1 is MGHRA and CDR2 is YSYEKL.

The rearrangement links TRBV5-6 to TRBJ2-2, with D possibly being TRBD2 (5 bases). Trimming cost V 2 bases and J 17 bases, with 25 bases left between them. The CDR3 extends over 15 amino acids. CDR1 SGHDT and CDR2 YYEEEE come from the germline V gene. DNA of the CDR3: TGTGCCAGCAGCTTAGTTGGCAGGAACACCGGGGAGCCATTTTTT. Amino acid sequence: CASSLVGRNTGEPFF. Full variable domain (missing parts from reference TRBV5-6 and TRBJ2-2): DAGVTQSPTHLIKTRGQQVTLRCSPKSGHDTVSWYQQALGQGPQFIFQYYEEEERQRGNFPDRFSGHQFPNYSSELNVNALLLGDSALYLCASSLVGRNTGEPFFGEGSRLTVL.